Ten or more counts support the clone carrying this TCR beta chain. Its specificity is not known. Any patient presenting with uncontrolled infection, other autoimmune disease, pregnancy or lactation was left out. The source material, RNA transcripts, was used to amplify TCR beta CDR3 regions. The TCR CDR3 first-round RT-PCR relied on the HTBI primer set. One entry per CDR3 protein, called by TCRdb with MiXCR from the multiplex PCR reads. Altogether 400,000 to 600,000 distinct CDR3 sequences are present, 16% being singletons, with the ten largest covering approximately 30%. This entry belongs to a study of T cells in Graves' hyperthyroidism and ophthalmopathy. Study-wide results and limits: Most thyroid clonotypes that were expanded above 0.001 also turned up in blood.

The V end lost 1 base, the J end lost 1 base, and 5 bases lay between the germline ends. The germline V gene encodes CDR1 LGHNA and CDR2 YSLEER. This CDR3 comprises 14 residues. This clonotype was sampled from a woman under 40 with Graves' ophthalmopathy. The chain recombines TRBV4-3 with TRBJ2-1, with D unclear. Specimen: blood. In DNA, the CDR3 is TGCGCCAGCAGCCAAGGGAGTTCCTACAATGAGCAGTTCTTC. Translating gives CASSQGSSYNEQFF.